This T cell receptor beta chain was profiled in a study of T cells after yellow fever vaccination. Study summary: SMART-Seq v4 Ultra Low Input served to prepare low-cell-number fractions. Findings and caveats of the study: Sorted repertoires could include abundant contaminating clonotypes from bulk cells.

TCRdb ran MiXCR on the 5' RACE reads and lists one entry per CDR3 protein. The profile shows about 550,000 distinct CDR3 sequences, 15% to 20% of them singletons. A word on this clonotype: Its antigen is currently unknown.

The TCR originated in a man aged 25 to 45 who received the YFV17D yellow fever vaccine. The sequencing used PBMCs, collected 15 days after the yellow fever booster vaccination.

This CDR3 reads CASSQSEMDPPGTQYF. The DNA for the CDR3 is TGCGCCAGCAGCCAGAGCGAAATGGACCCACCAGGGACCCAGTACTTC. V gene TRBV4-3 combines with J gene TRBJ2-5; D remains unclear. Germline CDR1 LGHNA, CDR2 YSLEER. V lost 3 bases and J lost 7, with 21 bases in between. The CDR3 length is 16 residues.